Listed below are T cell receptor beta chains from one sample, sequenced in a study of Ad26.COV2.S vaccination and SARS-CoV-2 variants. Sequencing was performed with immunoSEQ multiplex PCR; in TCRdb, only in-frame clones are kept and a portion is missing. The sample contains fewer than 800,000 clones, roughly nine tenths of which appear only once. The sequencing here drew on peripheral blood, taken in a trial of Ad26.COV2.S vaccine versus placebo. The receptors derive from a person between 18 and 60 years old who received the Ad26.COV2.S COVID-19 vaccine or a placebo. CDR3s include the opening cysteine and the closing phenylalanine or tryptophan. D genes are given only for firm matches. Some rows mark clone size as missing; the rest say once, few, many or name a class of expanded clone.

TRBV29-1	TRBJ2-1	TRBD1	-	TGCAGCGTTAGTGGGACAGGAAACAATGAGCAGTTCTTC	CSVSGTGNNEQFF
TRBV5-5	TRBJ2-2	-	-	TGTGCCAGCGCTATGGGGAACACCGGGGAGCTGTTTTTT	CASAMGNTGELFF
TRBV4-3	TRBJ1-2	TRBD1	-	TGCGCCAGCAGCCAACCGGGACAGGGTTGGAATGGCTACACCTTC	CASSQPGQGWNGYTF
TRBV12-5	TRBJ2-1	TRBD2	-	TGTGCTAGTGGTTTGTCATTGACCGTTGCGGGAGCTCAACATAATGAGCAGTTCTTC	CASGLSLTVAGAQHNEQFF
TRBV3-1/TRBV3-2	TRBJ2-3	TRBD2	-	TGTGCCAGCAGCCAAGAGAATTGGCGGGGGATGAGCACAGATACGCAGTATTTT	CASSQENWRGMSTDTQYF
TRBV6-6	TRBJ1-2	-	-	TGTGCCAGCAGCCCAGGGATCTATGGCTACACCTTC	CASSPGIYGYTF
TRBV5-4	TRBJ1-5	-	-	TGTGCCAGCAGCTTGGGGGCGGATCAGCCCCAGCATTTT	CASSLGADQPQHF
TRBV7-9	TRBJ2-2	TRBD2	-	TGTGCCAGCAGACGAACTAGCGTCACCGGGGAGCTGTTTTTT	CASRRTSVTGELFF
TRBV12-3/TRBV12-4	TRBJ2-1	-	once	TGTGCCATCACAGAAACTTGGGATGAGCAGTTCTTC	CAITETWDEQFF
TRBV7-8	TRBJ1-3	TRBD1	-	TGTGCCAGCAGCTTAGCGGGACAGGGGTTAGGAAACACCATATATTTT	CASSLAGQGLGNTIYF
TRBV3-1/TRBV3-2	TRBJ2-6	-	many	TGTGCCAGCAGTACATCTGGGGCCAACGTCCTGACTTTC	CASSTSGANVLTF
TRBV24-1	TRBJ2-5	-	-	TGTGCCACCAGTACCGGCGGGGCCGGTGAGACCCAGTACTTC	CATSTGGAGETQYF
TRBV6-2/TRBV6-3	TRBJ2-2	TRBD1	-	TGTGCCAGCAGCCCTCCGACAGGGGCGAACACCGGGGAGCTGTTTTTT	CASSPPTGANTGELFF
TRBV5-5	TRBJ2-2	-	-	TGTGCCAGCAGCTTGGGAGGTGGCAGAAGAAACACCGGGGAGCTGTTTTTT	CASSLGGGRRNTGELFF
TRBV25-1	TRBJ2-7	TRBD1	-	TGTGCCAGCACTTTGGGACAGGGGTTCTACGAGCAGTACTTC	CASTLGQGFYEQYF
TRBV9	TRBJ2-5	-	-	TGTGCCAGCAGCGTAGATATAGCGTCACAAGAGACCCAGTACTTC	CASSVDIASQETQYF
TRBV27	TRBJ2-1	TRBD2	-	TGTGCCAGCAGTTTAAGGGTACTAGCGGGAGACTACAATGAGCAGTTCTTC	CASSLRVLAGDYNEQFF
TRBV6-4	TRBJ2-6	-	once	TGTGCCAGCAAGGGCTCTGGGGCCAACGTCCTGACTTTC	CASKGSGANVLTF
TRBV7-2	TRBJ2-1	TRBD2	-	TGTGCCAGCAGCTTAAACGTCCTCGCGGGGGGTCCGAATGAGCAGTTCTTC	CASSLNVLAGGPNEQFF
TRBV9	TRBJ2-2	-	-	TGTGCCAGCGGAGGGACATTGAACACCGGGGAGCTGTTTTTT	CASGGTLNTGELFF
TRBV4-2	TRBJ2-3	-	-	TGTGCCAGCAGCCAAGAGGGAAATACGCAGTATTTT	CASSQEGNTQYF
TRBV12-3/TRBV12-4	TRBJ2-2	-	-	TGTGCCAGCAGTTTATACGGTGCCGGGGAGCTGTTTTTT	CASSLYGAGELFF
TRBV5-1	TRBJ1-1	-	-	TGCGCCAGCAGCTCCGGGACAAGGGCATTTGAAGCTTTCTTT	CASSSGTRAFEAFF
TRBV29-1	TRBJ2-2	-	once	TGCAGCGTTGCTAACGAGGGGACCGGGGAGCTGTTTTTT	CSVANEGTGELFF
TRBV7-6	TRBJ2-7	-	-	TGTGCCAGCAGACCTGAGACAGGACCCTACGAGCAGTACTTC	CASRPETGPYEQYF
TRBV5-1	TRBJ1-4	TRBD1	-	TGCGCCAGCAGCTTGGCCGCTAGGGACAGGGGGCAAGAAAAACTGTTTTTT	CASSLAARDRGQEKLFF
TRBV5-1	TRBJ1-5	-	-	TGCGCCAGCAGCTTGGGGCAGGGTAGCAATCAGCCCCAGCATTTT	CASSLGQGSNQPQHF
TRBV6-6	TRBJ1-1	-	-	TGTGCCAGCAGTTACTCGCGAAACACTGAAGCTTTCTTT	CASSYSRNTEAFF
TRBV2	TRBJ1-6	-	-	TGTGCCAGCAGTGAAGCCTGGCCAGGGAAAAATTCACCCCTCCACTTT	CASSEAWPGKNSPLHF
TRBV5-6	TRBJ2-4	-	-	TGTGCCAGCAGCTTGGGGACAGTTCAGTACTTC	CASSLGTVQYF
TRBV6-5	TRBJ2-7	TRBD2	-	TGTGCCAGCAGTTACTCAGGAGCGGGAGTAGTCGACGAGCAGTACTTC	CASSYSGAGVVDEQYF
TRBV11-2	TRBJ2-1	-	-	TGTGCCAGCAGCTTGGCAGGAAGGGAGCAGTTCTTC	CASSLAGREQFF
TRBV4-2	TRBJ1-5	-	-	TGTGCCAGCAGCCAAGGGGTACAGGAGAATCAGCCCCAGCATTTT	CASSQGVQENQPQHF
TRBV7-3	TRBJ2-2	-	-	TGTGCCAGCAGCTTAACGCAGGAAGGGGAGCTGTTTTTT	CASSLTQEGELFF
TRBV19	TRBJ2-1	TRBD2	-	TGTGCCAGTAGTCCAAGGACTAGCGGGAGGTACAATGAGCAGTTCTTC	CASSPRTSGRYNEQFF
TRBV9	TRBJ1-2	TRBD1	-	TGTGCCAGCAGCGTCGGGACAGGGAAAGGCTACACCTTC	CASSVGTGKGYTF
TRBV29-1	TRBJ1-4	-	many	TGCAGCGCCCTTGGGGGAGGCGAAAAACTGTTTTTT	CSALGGGEKLFF
TRBV7-2	TRBJ1-2	-	-	TGTGCCAGCAGCCGCCTAGAGGTGGGCTATGGCTACACCTTC	CASSRLEVGYGYTF
TRBV6-5	TRBJ1-2	-	-	TGTGCCAGCAGACCGACAGAGAACTATGGCTACACCTTC	CASRPTENYGYTF
TRBV6-1	TRBJ2-7	-	few	TGTGCCAGCAGTGAAGCGTCCGAGTACTTC	CASSEASEYF
TRBV6-6	TRBJ1-2	TRBD1	-	TGTGCCAGCAGGAAACCGGACAGGGAGGGAGGCTACACCTTC	CASRKPDREGGYTF